The source of this T cell receptor beta chain is a study of blood T cell repertoires in COVID-19. About the study: From the United States, Italy and Spain came samples of acute and convalescent COVID-19. T cells, B-cell-depleted T cells, or PBMCs supplied cDNA or gDNA.

TCRdb's table, derived via immunoSEQ multiplex PCR, lists solely in-frame clones and lacks some. The sample has about 190,000 clones, roughly 80% seen once; the top ten hold over 5%. With V trimmed by 3 bases and J by 4 bases, 2 bases remained unmatched. This CDR3 is built from 14 residues. Germline V lookup: CDR1 MDHEN, CDR2 SYDVKM. This chain links TRBV28 with TRBJ1-3; TRBD1 matches at 8 bases. What was sequenced was peripheral blood. The TCR was taken from a woman younger than 45 with acute or convalescent COVID-19. CDR3 residues: CASSFGQGGNTIYF. CDR3 nucleotides: TGTGCCAGCAGTTTCGGACAGGGCGGAAACACCATATATTTT.